One and the same sample provided the 6 T cell receptor beta chains below, sequenced in a study of human T cells and chemical hapten exposure. The time point here: pre-sensitization, week 0. Described treatment: therapeutic diphenylcyclopropenone sensitization with weekly scalp DPC. TCRdb reanalysed the RACE reads using MiXCR and keeps one entry per CDR3 protein. The sample shows tens of thousands of distinct CDR3 sequences, approximately 9.9% of them seen only once. The material sequenced was whole blood, taken in connection with sensitization to the hapten diphenylcyclopropenone (DPC). These receptors were collected from a woman aged 40 to 49 with alopecia areata. Some clones in this sample may be carry-over from other donors' samples.

The chain recombines TRBV4-1 with TRBJ2-7, with D unresolved. CDR1 is MGHRA and CDR2 is YSYEKL in the germline V gene. The CDR3 is 13 residues long. V lost 0 bases and J 9 bases, leaving 12 bases between the germline ends. The CDR3 DNA reads as TGCGCCAGCAGCCAAGAAATCCTAACGAGGCAGTACTTC. The encoded protein is CASSQEILTRQYF.

This clonotype has ten or more counts. The CDR3 DNA sequence: TGTGCCAGCAGCTTGCAGGGGTACGGTGAGCAGTTCTTC. Protein product: CASSLQGYGEQFF. The V call is TRBV5-8, the J call TRBJ2-1; possible D gene TRBD1, 6 bases. The CDR3 is made up of 13 amino acids. V was trimmed by 1 base and J by 9 bases, leaving 11 bases between them. Germline values: CDR1 SGHTS, CDR2 YDEGEE.

The chain couples TRBV6-5 to TRBJ2-5; D perhaps matches TRBD2 (5 bases). The CDR3 runs to 13 residues. Between the trimmed V and J ends, which lost 10 bases and 5 bases, there was a span of 17 bases. The germline gives CDR1 MNHEY, CDR2 SVGAGI. The CDR3 nucleotides read TGTGCCACCGGATTGATGTTAGCGGAGACCCAGTACTTC. Its protein is CATGLMLAETQYF.

In this sample, this clonotype turned up many times. The chain is built from TRBV7-8 and TRBJ2-5; D remains unclear. The CDR3 consists of 11 residues. V lost 4 bases to trimming and J lost 9 bases, with 9 bases between them. Looked up from germline, CDR1 is SGHVS and CDR2 is FQNEAQ. The CDR3 DNA sequence: TGTGCCAGCAGCTACCGTGAGGCCCAGTACTTC. Its translation: CASSYREAQYF.

This clonotype was seen at least ten times. The rearrangement links TRBV6-2 or TRBV6-3 to TRBJ2-1; tentatively, D is TRBD2 (5 bases). This CDR3 has 15 residues. V shed 0 bases and J shed 3 bases, with 9 bases lying between them. Germline loops: CDR1 MNHEY, CDR2 SVGEGT. DNA of the CDR3: TGTGCCAGCAGTTACTCGCGGGTCGACTACAATGAGCAGTTCTTC. This sequence encodes CASSYSRVDYNEQFF.

This clonotype has a handful of counts. The chain combines TRBV6-2 or TRBV6-3 with TRBJ1-1; D not certain. The V end lost 6 bases, the J end lost 7 bases, and 15 bases lay between the germline ends. Germline V CDR1 and CDR2: MNHEY, SVGEGT. The CDR3 consists of 13 residues. CDR3 bases: TGTGCCAGCAGACACACAGAGCCCATTGAAGCTTTCTTT. It encodes CASRHTEPIEAFF.